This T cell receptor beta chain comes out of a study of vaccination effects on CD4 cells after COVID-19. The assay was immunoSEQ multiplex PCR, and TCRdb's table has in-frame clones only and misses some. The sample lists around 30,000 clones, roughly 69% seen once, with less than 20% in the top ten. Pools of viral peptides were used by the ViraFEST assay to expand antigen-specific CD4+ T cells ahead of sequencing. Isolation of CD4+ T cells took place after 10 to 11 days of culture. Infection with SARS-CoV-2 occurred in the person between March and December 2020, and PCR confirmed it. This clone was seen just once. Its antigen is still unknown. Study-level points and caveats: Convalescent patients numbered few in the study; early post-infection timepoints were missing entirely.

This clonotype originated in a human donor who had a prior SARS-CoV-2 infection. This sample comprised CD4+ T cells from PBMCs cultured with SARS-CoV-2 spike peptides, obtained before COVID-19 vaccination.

The CDR3 sequence is CASSLGLGAGETQYF. The CDR3 coding sequence is TGTGCCAGCAGCTTGGGCTTGGGGGCCGGGGAGACCCAGTACTTC. The chain has TRBV7-3 and TRBJ2-5; possible D gene TRBD1, 6 bases. The CDR3 runs to 15 residues. Between the trimmed V and J ends, which lost 3 bases and 5 bases, there was a span of 16 bases. Per the germline V gene, CDR1 is SGHTA and CDR2 is FQGTGA.